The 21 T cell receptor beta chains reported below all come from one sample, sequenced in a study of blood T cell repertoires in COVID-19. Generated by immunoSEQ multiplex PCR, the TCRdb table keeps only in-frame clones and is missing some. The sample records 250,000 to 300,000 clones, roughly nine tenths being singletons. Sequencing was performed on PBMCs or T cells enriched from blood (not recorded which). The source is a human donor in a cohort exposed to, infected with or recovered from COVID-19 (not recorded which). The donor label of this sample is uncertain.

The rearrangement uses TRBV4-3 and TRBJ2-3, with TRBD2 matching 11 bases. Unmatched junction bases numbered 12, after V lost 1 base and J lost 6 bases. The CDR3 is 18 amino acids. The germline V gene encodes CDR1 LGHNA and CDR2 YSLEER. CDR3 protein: CASSQGGGRTSGSDTQYF. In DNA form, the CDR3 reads TGCGCCAGCAGCCAAGGGGGGGGAAGGACTAGCGGGTCGGATACGCAGTATTTT.

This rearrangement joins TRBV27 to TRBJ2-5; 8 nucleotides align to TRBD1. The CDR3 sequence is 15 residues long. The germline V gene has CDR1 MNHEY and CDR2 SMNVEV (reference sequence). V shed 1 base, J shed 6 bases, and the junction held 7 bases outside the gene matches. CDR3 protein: CASSLWSQGAKTQYF. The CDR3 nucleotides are TGTGCCAGCAGTTTATGGTCCCAGGGGGCGAAGACCCAGTACTTC.

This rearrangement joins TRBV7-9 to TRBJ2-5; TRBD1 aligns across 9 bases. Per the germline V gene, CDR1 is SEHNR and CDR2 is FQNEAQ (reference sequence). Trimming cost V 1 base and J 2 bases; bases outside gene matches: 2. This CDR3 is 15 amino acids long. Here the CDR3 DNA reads TGTGCCAGCAGCTTAGAGGGACAGGGTCAAGAGACCCAGTACTTC. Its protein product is CASSLEGQGQETQYF.

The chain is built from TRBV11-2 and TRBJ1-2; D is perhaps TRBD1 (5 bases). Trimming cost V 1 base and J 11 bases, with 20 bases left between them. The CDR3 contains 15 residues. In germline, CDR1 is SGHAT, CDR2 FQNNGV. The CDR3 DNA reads TGTGCCAGCAGCTTAGGAGCAGGGTTAGGGTTCGTTTACACCTTC. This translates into CASSLGAGLGFVYTF.

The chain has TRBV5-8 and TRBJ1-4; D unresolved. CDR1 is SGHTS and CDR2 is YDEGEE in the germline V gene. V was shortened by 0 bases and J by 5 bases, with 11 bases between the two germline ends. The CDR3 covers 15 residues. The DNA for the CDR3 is TGTGCCAGCAGCTTGGGGGCACGCCTGAATGAAAAACTGTTTTTT. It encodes CASSLGARLNEKLFF.

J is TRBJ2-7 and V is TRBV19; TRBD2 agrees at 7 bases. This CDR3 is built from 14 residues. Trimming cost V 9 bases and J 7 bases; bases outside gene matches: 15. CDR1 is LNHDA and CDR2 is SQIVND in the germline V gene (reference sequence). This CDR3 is CARPYGTGTTEQYF. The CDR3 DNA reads TGTGCCAGACCCTACGGGACGGGGACTACGGAGCAGTACTTC.

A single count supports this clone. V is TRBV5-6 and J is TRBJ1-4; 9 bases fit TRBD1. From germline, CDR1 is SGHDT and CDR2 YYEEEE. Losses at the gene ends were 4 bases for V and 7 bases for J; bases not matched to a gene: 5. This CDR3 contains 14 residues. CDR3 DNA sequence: TGTGCCAGCAGCATCACAGGGGGCCGTGAAAAACTGTTTTTT. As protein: CASSITGGREKLFF.

The DNA of the CDR3 is TGTGCCAGCAGCCCCCACCGGACAGGAGGGAACAATGAGCAGTTCTTC. It encodes CASSPHRTGGNNEQFF. The chain uses TRBV7-2 and TRBJ2-1; weak D call: TRBD1 (7 bases). In germline, CDR1 is SGHTA, CDR2 FQGNSA. V gave up 5 bases and J gave up 5 bases, with 19 bases separating them. The CDR3 runs 16 residues.

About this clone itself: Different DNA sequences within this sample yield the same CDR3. CDR3 in amino acids: CASSQDRGQPQHF. The CDR3, as DNA: TGTGCCAGCAGCCAAGATCGGGGGCAGCCCCAGCATTTT. The rearrangement links TRBV3-1 (or the pseudogene TRBV3-2) to TRBJ1-5; TRBD1 might be the D (5 bases). The germline V and J ends were trimmed by 0 bases and 7 bases, with 7 bases remaining between them. The CDR3 has 13 residues. Germline lookup yields CDR1 LGHDT and CDR2 YNNKEL (reference sequence).

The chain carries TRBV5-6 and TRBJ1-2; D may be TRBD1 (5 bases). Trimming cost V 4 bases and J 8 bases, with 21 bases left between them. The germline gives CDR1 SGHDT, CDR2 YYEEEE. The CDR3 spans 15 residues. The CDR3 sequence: CASSGPQVSRPGYTF. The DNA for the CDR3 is TGTGCCAGCAGCGGCCCACAGGTGTCCCGTCCCGGCTACACCTTC.

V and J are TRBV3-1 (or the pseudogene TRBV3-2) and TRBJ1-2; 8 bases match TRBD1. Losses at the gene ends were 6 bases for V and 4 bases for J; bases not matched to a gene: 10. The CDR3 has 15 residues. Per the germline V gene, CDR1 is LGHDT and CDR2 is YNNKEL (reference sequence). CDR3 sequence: CASRMTGVDGYGYTF. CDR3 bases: TGTGCCAGCAGAATGACAGGGGTGGATGGCTATGGCTACACCTTC.

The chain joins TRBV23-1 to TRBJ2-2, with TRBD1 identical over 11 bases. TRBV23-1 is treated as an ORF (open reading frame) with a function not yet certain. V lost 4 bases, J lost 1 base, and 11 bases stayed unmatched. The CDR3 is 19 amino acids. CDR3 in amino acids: CASSRKGGTGGKNTGELFF. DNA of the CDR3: TGCGCCAGCAGTCGAAAAGGAGGGACAGGGGGTAAGAACACCGGGGAGCTGTTTTTT.

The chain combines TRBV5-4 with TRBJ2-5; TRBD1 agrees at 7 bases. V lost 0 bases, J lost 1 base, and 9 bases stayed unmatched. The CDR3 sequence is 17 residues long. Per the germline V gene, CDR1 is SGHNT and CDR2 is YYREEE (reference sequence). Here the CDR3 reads CASSLGGQLRGQETQYF. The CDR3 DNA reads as TGTGCCAGCAGCTTGGGGGGACAGCTTAGGGGCCAAGAGACCCAGTACTTC.

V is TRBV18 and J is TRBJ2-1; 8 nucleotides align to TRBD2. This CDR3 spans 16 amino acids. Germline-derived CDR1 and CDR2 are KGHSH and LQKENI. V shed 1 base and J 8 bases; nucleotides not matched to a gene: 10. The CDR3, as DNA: TGTGCCAGCTCACCACTAGCGGGGAGGCCTGGGTATGAGCAGTTCTTC. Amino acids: CASSPLAGRPGYEQFF.

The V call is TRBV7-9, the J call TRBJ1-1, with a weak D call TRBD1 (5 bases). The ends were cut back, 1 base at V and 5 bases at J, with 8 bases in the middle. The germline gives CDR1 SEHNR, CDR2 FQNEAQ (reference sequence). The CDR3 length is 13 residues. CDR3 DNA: TGTGCCAGCAGCTTAGGGCAGGGAACTGAAGCTTTCTTT. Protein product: CASSLGQGTEAFF.

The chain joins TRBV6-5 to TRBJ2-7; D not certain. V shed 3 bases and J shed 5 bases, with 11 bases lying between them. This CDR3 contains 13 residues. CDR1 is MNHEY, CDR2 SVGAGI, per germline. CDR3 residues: CASSYLAGNEQYF. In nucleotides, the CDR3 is TGTGCCAGCAGTTATTTGGCAGGCAACGAGCAGTACTTC.

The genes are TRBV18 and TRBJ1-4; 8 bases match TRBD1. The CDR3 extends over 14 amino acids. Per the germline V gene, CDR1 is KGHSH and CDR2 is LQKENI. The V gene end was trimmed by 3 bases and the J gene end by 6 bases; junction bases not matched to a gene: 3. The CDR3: CASSPGTGHEKLFF. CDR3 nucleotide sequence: TGTGCCAGCTCACCTGGGACAGGTCATGAAAAACTGTTTTTT.

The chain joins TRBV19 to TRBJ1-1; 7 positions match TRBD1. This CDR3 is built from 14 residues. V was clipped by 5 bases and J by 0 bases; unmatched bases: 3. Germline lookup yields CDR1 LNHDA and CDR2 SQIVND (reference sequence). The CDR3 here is CASSAGTVNTEAFF. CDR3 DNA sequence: TGTGCCAGTAGTGCCGGGACAGTGAACACTGAAGCTTTCTTT.

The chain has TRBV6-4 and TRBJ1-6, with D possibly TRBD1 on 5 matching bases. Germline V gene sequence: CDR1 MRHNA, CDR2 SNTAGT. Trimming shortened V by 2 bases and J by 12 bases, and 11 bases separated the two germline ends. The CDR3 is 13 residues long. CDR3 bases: TGTGCCAGCAGTGACGGCCAGGGTAGACCCCTCCACTTT. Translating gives CASSDGQGRPLHF.

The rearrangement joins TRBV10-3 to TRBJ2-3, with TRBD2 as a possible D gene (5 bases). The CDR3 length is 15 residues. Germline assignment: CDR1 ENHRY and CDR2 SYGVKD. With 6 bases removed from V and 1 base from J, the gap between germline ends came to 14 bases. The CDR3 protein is CAISPLEGGTDTQYF. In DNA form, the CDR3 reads TGTGCCATCAGCCCCCTCGAGGGAGGCACAGATACGCAGTATTTT.

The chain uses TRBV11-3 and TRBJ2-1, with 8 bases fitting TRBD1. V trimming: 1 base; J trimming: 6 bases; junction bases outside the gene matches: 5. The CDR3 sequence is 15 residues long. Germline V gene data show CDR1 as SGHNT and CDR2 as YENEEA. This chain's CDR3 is CASSLGGTGGNEQFF. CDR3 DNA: TGTGCCAGCAGCTTAGGAGGGACAGGAGGCAATGAGCAGTTCTTC.